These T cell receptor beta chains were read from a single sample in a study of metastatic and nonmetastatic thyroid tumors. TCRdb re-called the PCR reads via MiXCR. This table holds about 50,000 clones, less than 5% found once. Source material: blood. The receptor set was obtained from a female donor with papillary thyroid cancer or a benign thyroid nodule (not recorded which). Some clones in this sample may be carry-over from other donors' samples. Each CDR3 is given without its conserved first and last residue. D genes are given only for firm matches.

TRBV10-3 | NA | AISESELDNEQF
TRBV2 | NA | ASSEAEGSPLH
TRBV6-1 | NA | ASSEGLDTDTQY
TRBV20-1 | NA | ISGASTQY
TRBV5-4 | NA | ASSQFGRAAEQY
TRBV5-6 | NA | ASSLQGSNEQF
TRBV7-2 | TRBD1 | ASSKDRDPSYEQY
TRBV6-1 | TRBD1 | ASSEGTGDYEQY
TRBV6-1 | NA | ASRLGGQDTQY
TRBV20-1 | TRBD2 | SASSTGLEFEQY
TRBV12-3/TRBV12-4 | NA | AISRVGRYNEQF
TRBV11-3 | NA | ASSPSRAIYSEQF
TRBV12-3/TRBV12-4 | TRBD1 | ASSMGTGYVEQY
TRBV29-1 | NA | SVGGGTGELF
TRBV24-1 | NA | ATSDPALAGSTDTQY
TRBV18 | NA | ASSPAGRRDYEQY
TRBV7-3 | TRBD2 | ASSPAGGPTGELF
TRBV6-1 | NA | ASKRDENTAAF
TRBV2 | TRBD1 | ASSAGTGGEEKLF
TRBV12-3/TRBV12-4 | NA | ASSGSDSYNEQF
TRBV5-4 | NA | ASSLGPSFG
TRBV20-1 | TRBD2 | SASFSSGITYEQY
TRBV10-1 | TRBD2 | ASSESPAGKQF
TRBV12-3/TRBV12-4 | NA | ASSLTLGRGYRSYEQY
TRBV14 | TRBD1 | ASSPRQGDGYT
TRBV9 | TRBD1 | ASSNTGGAGNTIY
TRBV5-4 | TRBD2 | ASREGTSGRTDTQY
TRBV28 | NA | ASSQISGYT
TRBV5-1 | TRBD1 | ASSLGDRGNQPQH
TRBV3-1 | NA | ASSQVQTYNEQF
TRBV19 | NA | ASSAKGGGTPQVYEQY
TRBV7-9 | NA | ASSLALPGELF
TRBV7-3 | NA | AGSLGFVGDTQY
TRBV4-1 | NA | ASSQPLAKNIQY
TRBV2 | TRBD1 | ASMTDRAPREAF
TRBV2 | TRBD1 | ASSLGQGGIGGYT
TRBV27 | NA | ASSLRGGTAYNEQF
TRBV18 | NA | ASSPPLTGGEKLF
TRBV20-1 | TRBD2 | SARSSTSGSYEQY
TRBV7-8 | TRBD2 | ASSLVSGRLKEQY
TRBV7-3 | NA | ASSFLGDTDTQY
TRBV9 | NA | ASSVAGPSIPGELF
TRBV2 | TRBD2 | ASREGAGVSTQY
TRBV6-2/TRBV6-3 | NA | ASSYQIDQPQH
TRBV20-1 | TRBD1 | SAPGGTEAF
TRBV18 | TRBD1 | ASSPQTGTGANTGELF
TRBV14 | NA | ASSLLGRVTQY
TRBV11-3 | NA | ASSRTETNTEAF
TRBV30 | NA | AWGPRGGGLLSYNEQF
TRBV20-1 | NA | SARDPGGWTEAF
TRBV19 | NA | ASSILSGNGYT
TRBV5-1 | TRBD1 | ASTPGTEDGYT